This is a list of T cell receptor beta chains from one sample in a study of PD-1 blockade in classical Hodgkin lymphoma. Data came from immunoSEQ multiplex PCR; TCRdb stores just in-frame clones and leaves some out. This table holds 30,000 to 45,000 clones, about 90% found once. The source material was peripheral blood mononuclear cells (PBMCs), sampled at baseline. Receptors originate from a human donor with classical Hodgkin lymphoma. Each CDR3 is given with its conserved first and last residue. The D gene is left open where the match is weak. Not every row has a clone size; where given, it reads once, few, many or a size class.

size	D	V	J	length	DNA	CDR3
NA	TRBD1	TRBV10-3	TRBJ2-7	14	TGTGCCATCAGCACCCGGGACAGGGGGGTCGAGCAGTACTTC	CAISTRDRGVEQYF
NA	TRBD1	TRBV5-5	TRBJ2-3	15	TGTGCCAGCAGCTTGGAGGGACAGACAGGAGATACGCAGTATTTT	CASSLEGQTGDTQYF
NA	TRBD1	TRBV4-1	TRBJ1-5	16	TGCGCCAGCAGCCATTCCGGGACAGGGGATAATCAGCCCCAGCATTTT	CASSHSGTGDNQPQHF
NA	NA	TRBV7-9	TRBJ2-5	12	TGTGCCAGCAACCTTAGAGGGGAGACCCAGTACTTC	CASNLRGETQYF
NA	NA	TRBV4-1	TRBJ1-2	14	TGCGCCAGCAGCCAGGGGGAGGGGTCGGGCGGCTACACCTTC	CASSQGEGSGGYTF
NA	NA	TRBV6-6	TRBJ2-7	12	TGTGCCAGCAGCTACTCAGTGGGCGAGCAGTACTTC	CASSYSVGEQYF
NA	TRBD1	TRBV7-9	TRBJ2-3	15	TGTGCCAGCAGCCTACGACAGGGGGGTACAGATACGCAGTATTTT	CASSLRQGGTDTQYF
NA	NA	TRBV28	TRBJ2-3	15	TGTGCCAGCAGGAAAAAACCCAGGGCCACAGATACGCAGTATTTT	CASRKKPRATDTQYF
NA	NA	TRBV6-5	TRBJ1-4	12	TGTGCCAGCAGCCGGGACAATGAAAAACTGTTTTTT	CASSRDNEKLFF
NA	NA	TRBV7-3	TRBJ2-1	13	TGTGCCAGCAGCTTTAGAAGCCTAGGAGAGCAGTTCTTC	CASSFRSLGEQFF
NA	NA	TRBV5-4	TRBJ2-3	14	TGTGCCAGCCGCGGGGCCCAGTACACAGATACGCAGTATTTT	CASRGAQYTDTQYF
NA	NA	TRBV7-9	TRBJ2-6	13	TGTGCCAGCAGCTTTGCTGGGGCCAACGTCCTGACTTTC	CASSFAGANVLTF
NA	NA	TRBV13	TRBJ2-1	20	TGTGCCAGCAGCTTAGTAGCCGGAGCCCAGGGTGGTAGCTCCTACAATGAGCAGTTCTTC	CASSLVAGAQGGSSYNEQFF
NA	NA	TRBV5-1	TRBJ1-6	16	TGCGCCAGCAGCTCCCAAGGGGGGGAACCGAATTCACCCCTCCACTTT	CASSSQGGEPNSPLHF
NA	NA	TRBV5-6	TRBJ2-5	13	TGTGCCAGCAGCGGGGGATCACGGGAGACCCAGTACTTC	CASSGGSRETQYF
NA	NA	TRBV7-8	TRBJ2-1	17	TGTGCCAGCAGCTTAGCGCGATCGGGGAGCTCCTACAATGAGCAGTTCTTC	CASSLARSGSSYNEQFF
NA	NA	TRBV7-7	TRBJ2-2	14	TGTGCTAGCAGCCCCCAACGGGGCACCGGGGAGCTGTTTTTT	CASSPQRGTGELFF
few	TRBD1	TRBV6-5	TRBJ1-1	15	TGTGCCAGCAGTACCGACAGGGGGGCGAACACTGAAGCTTTCTTT	CASSTDRGANTEAFF
NA	NA	TRBV19	TRBJ1-3	15	TGTGCCAGTAGTAAATCCGGGAACTCTGGAAACACCATATATTTT	CASSKSGNSGNTIYF
NA	NA	TRBV5-1	TRBJ1-4	16	TGCGCCAGCAGCTTGGATCAGGGGTCCACTAATGAAAAACTGTTTTTT	CASSLDQGSTNEKLFF
NA	TRBD2	TRBV13	TRBJ2-1	14	TGTGCCAGCAGGACTAGCGGGGGTGACAATGAGCAGTTCTTC	CASRTSGGDNEQFF
NA	NA	TRBV10-3	TRBJ2-5	14	TGTGCCATCGGGGGCTTGGGGGAGCAAGAGACCCAGTACTTC	CAIGGLGEQETQYF
few	TRBD2	TRBV10-3	TRBJ2-1	14	TGTGCCACCGCCGGGACTACAGCCCTGTATGAGCAGTTCTTC	CATAGTTALYEQFF
NA	TRBD1	TRBV7-3	TRBJ2-1	18	TGTGCCAGCAGCTTTCTGTCCGTAGACAGGGGGAAATATACTGAGCAGTTCTTC	CASSFLSVDRGKYTEQFF
NA	NA	TRBV29-1	TRBJ1-1	13	TGCAGCGGCGGGACACAAATGAACACTGAAGCTTTCTTT	CSGGTQMNTEAFF
NA	NA	TRBV7-2	TRBJ1-4	15	TGTGCCAGCAGCTTAGACGGCAGGGGTAATGAAAAACTGTTTTTT	CASSLDGRGNEKLFF